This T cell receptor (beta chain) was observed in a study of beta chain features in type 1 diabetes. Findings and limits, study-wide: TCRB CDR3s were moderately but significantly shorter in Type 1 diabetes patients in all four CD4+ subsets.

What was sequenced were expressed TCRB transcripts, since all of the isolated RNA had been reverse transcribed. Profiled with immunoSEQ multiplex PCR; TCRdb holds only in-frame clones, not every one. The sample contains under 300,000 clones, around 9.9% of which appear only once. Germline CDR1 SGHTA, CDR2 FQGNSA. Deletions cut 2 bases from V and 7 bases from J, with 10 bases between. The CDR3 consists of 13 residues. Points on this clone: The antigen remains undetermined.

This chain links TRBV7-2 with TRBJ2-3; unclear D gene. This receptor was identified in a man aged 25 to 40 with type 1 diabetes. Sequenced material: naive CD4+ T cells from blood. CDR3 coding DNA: TGTGCCAGCAGCTTACTCCGGAGAAATACGCAGTATTTT. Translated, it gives CASSLLRRNTQYF.